The 18 T cell receptor beta chains given below trace back to one sample, sequenced in a study of shared clonotypes between healthy human individuals. Sequenced by immunoSEQ multiplex PCR; TCRdb stores in-frame clones only, minus some. The table includes 1.4 million or so clones, about 98.5% detected once. The sequenced sample consisted of naive CD4+ T cells sorted from blood. Subset defined: CD45RA+ positively selected. The receptor set was obtained from a man younger than 40 in good health.

CDR3 nucleotide sequence: TGTGCCAGTAGTATTAGTCAGGGGGCGTCTAGCAATCAGCCCCAGCATTTT. This translates into CASSISQGASSNQPQHF. This sequence joins TRBV19 and TRBJ1-5, with 8 bases lining up with TRBD1. Germline V lookup: CDR1 LNHDA, CDR2 SQIVND (reference sequence). This CDR3 has 17 residues. Trimming removed 3 bases from V and 0 bases from J; junction bases left unmatched: 7.

J is TRBJ2-5 and V is TRBV9; D possibly corresponds to TRBD2 (5 bases). The V end lost 0 bases, the J end lost 5 bases, and 20 bases lay between the germline ends. The V gene's germline CDR1 is SGDLS and CDR2 YYNGEE. CDR3 size: 17 residues. The DNA of the CDR3 is TGTGCCAGCAGCGTAGAGGGTACCGGGATTCCTGGGGAGACCCAGTACTTC. It translates to CASSVEGTGIPGETQYF. Using reference TRBV9 and TRBJ2-5 for the parts outside the CDR3, the full variable domain is DSGVTQTPKHLITATGQRVTLRCSPRSGDLSVYWYQQSLDQGLQFLIQYYNGEERAKGNILERFSAQQFPDLHSELNLSSLELGDSALYFCASSVEGTGIPGETQYFGPGTRLLVL.

The chain recombines TRBV29-1 with TRBJ1-4; perhaps TRBD1 as D (5 bases). The V end lost 4 bases, the J end lost 0 bases, and 15 bases lay between the germline ends. The CDR3 length is 16 residues. Per the germline V gene, CDR1 is SQVTM and CDR2 is ANQGSEA. The CDR3 loop is CSVVVRVRATNEKLFF. The CDR3 DNA follows: TGCAGCGTTGTCGTCAGGGTTAGGGCAACTAATGAAAAACTGTTTTTT.

The chain joins TRBV25-1 to TRBJ1-5; D is ambiguous. The ends were cut back, 6 bases at V and 3 bases at J, with 12 bases in the middle. Germline assignment: CDR1 MGHDK and CDR2 SYGVNS. There are 14 residues in the CDR3. CDR3 in amino acids: CASRADGFNQPQHF. CDR3 nucleotides: TGTGCCAGCAGGGCCGACGGATTCAATCAGCCCCAGCATTTT. The whole variable domain, filled in from reference TRBV25-1 and TRBJ1-5, reads EADIYQTPRYLVIGTGKKITLECSQTMGHDKMYWYQQDPGMELHLIHYSYGVNSTEKGDLSSESTVSRIRTEHFPLTLESARPSHTSQYLCASRADGFNQPQHFGDGTRLSIL.

The J gene is TRBJ1-2, the V gene TRBV5-4, with TRBD1 as a possible D gene (5 bases). The V and J ends lost 0 bases and 1 base respectively, with 13 bases between them. The CDR3 is made up of 16 amino acids. Germline V lookup: CDR1 SGHNT, CDR2 YYREEE (reference sequence). The CDR3 loop reads CASSLGGGTLNYGYTF. In DNA, the CDR3 is TGTGCCAGCAGCTTGGGTGGGGGGACCCTTAACTATGGCTACACCTTC. The complete variable domain, with remaining parts taken from reference TRBV5-4 and TRBJ1-2, reads ETGVTQSPTHLIKTRGQQVTLRCSSQSGHNTVSWYQQALGQGPQFIFQYYREEENGRGNFPPRFSGLQFPNYSSELNVNALELDDSALYLCASSLGGGTLNYGYTFGSGTRLTVV.

This chain uses TRBV29-1 with TRBJ2-3, with D maybe TRBD1 (5 bases). CDR1 and CDR2 (germline): SQVTM, ANQGSEA. This CDR3 is 13 amino acids long. V shed 2 bases and J shed 1 base, with 7 bases lying between them. Here the CDR3 DNA reads TGCAGCGTTGAAACGACAGGCACAGATACGCAGTATTTT. It translates to CSVETTGTDTQYF.

This chain links TRBV6-5 with TRBJ1-2; D gene ambiguous. Between the trimmed V and J ends, which lost 0 bases and 4 bases, there was a span of 15 bases. The CDR3 contains 16 residues. CDR1 and CDR2 from the germline V gene are MNHEY and SVGAGI. Written as DNA, the CDR3 is TGTGCCAGCAGTTACTCGATTCTCAATCGAGGCTATGGCTACACCTTC. Amino acid sequence: CASSYSILNRGYGYTF.

The V gene is TRBV5-4, the J gene TRBJ2-5; 7 bases are shared with TRBD2. This CDR3 region has 15 residues. Germline V CDR1 and CDR2: SGHNT, YYREEE (reference sequence). With 2 bases clipped from V and 1 base from J, the junction kept 5 bases outside the gene matches. CDR3 in DNA: TGTGCCAGCAGCTTCGGGGGGTCTAGCCAAGAGACCCAGTACTTC. This codes for CASSFGGSSQETQYF.

This clone was found once. In nucleotides, the CDR3 is TGTGCCAGCAGTTTATGGGCCCGACTAGCCACAGATACGCAGTATTTT. This codes for CASSLWARLATDTQYF. The chain carries TRBV28 and TRBJ2-3; TRBD2 agrees at 7 bases. J gave up 2 bases and V 0 bases, and 5 bases lay outside the gene matches. The CDR3 length is 16 residues. Germline V CDR1 and CDR2: MDHEN, SYDVKM.

The chain uses TRBV25-1 and TRBJ2-5; D perhaps matches TRBD2 (6 bases). This CDR3 comprises 16 residues. Germline V lookup: CDR1 MGHDK, CDR2 SYGVNS. V lost 5 bases to trimming and J lost 5 bases, with 21 bases between them. The CDR3 spells CASSTSLQGRRETQYF. CDR3 bases: TGTGCCAGCAGTACCAGCCTACAAGGGAGGAGGGAGACCCAGTACTTC. Full variable domain (missing parts from reference TRBV25-1 and TRBJ2-5): EADIYQTPRYLVIGTGKKITLECSQTMGHDKMYWYQQDPGMELHLIHYSYGVNSTEKGDLSSESTVSRIRTEHFPLTLESARPSHTSQYLCASSTSLQGRRETQYFGPGTRLLVL.

J is TRBJ2-7 and V is TRBV28; D is uncertain. The V end lost 2 bases, the J end lost 3 bases, and 11 bases lay between the germline ends. Per the germline V gene, CDR1 is MDHEN and CDR2 is SYDVKM. The CDR3 is 14 residues long. For the CDR3, the DNA is TGTGCCAGCAGTTTAGGTCACAGCCACTACGAGCAGTACTTC. Translating gives CASSLGHSHYEQYF.

The chain recombines TRBV19 with TRBJ2-2; a weak D match, TRBD2 (5 bases). Trimming pared 4 bases from V and 9 bases from J, leaving 9 bases between. The CDR3 spans 12 residues. The V gene's germline CDR1 is LNHDA and CDR2 SQIVND (reference sequence). CDR3 coding DNA: TGTGCCAGTAGTACCCAGGACTGGGAGCTGTTTTTT. It translates to CASSTQDWELFF. Using reference TRBV19 and TRBJ2-2 for the parts outside the CDR3, the full variable domain is DGGITQSPKYLFRKEGQNVTLSCEQNLNHDAMYWYRQDPGQGLRLIYYSQIVNDFQKGDIAEGYSVSREKKESFPLTVTSAQKNPTAFYLCASSTQDWELFFGEGSRLTVL.

This clone showed up just a few times. The rearrangement uses TRBV6-1 and TRBJ2-7, with TRBD1 as a possible D gene (5 bases). The CDR3 is 15 residues long. Trimming removed 4 bases at V and 2 bases at J, with 15 bases between. The germline gives CDR1 MNHNS, CDR2 SASEGT. The CDR3 loop is CASSGGLGDAYEQYF. DNA of the CDR3: TGTGCCAGCAGTGGGGGCCTTGGTGATGCCTACGAGCAGTACTTC.

The chain combines TRBV11-2 with TRBJ2-1; 14 positions match TRBD2. Germline-derived CDR1 and CDR2 are SGHAT and FQNNGV. The CDR3 runs to 16 residues. Germline trimming cut 4 bases from V and 3 bases from J; bases unmatched to any gene: 2. CDR3 coding DNA: TGTGCCAGCAGCTGGGGACTAGCGGGGGACTACAATGAGCAGTTCTTC. Protein product: CASSWGLAGDYNEQFF.

The chain employs TRBV19 and TRBJ2-6, with 9 bases lining up with TRBD1. This CDR3 region has 18 residues. The ends lost 5 bases at V and 0 bases at J; junction bases unmatched: 8. The V gene's germline CDR1 is LNHDA and CDR2 SQIVND (reference sequence). The CDR3 bases are TGTGCCAGTAGTCTGCGGACAGGGGACTTCTCTGGGGCCAACGTCCTGACTTTC. This gives the protein CASSLRTGDFSGANVLTF.

The rearrangement joins TRBV5-1 to TRBJ2-7, with 8 bases matching TRBD1. The CDR3 has 14 amino acids. Germline V lookup: CDR1 SGHRS, CDR2 YFSETQ. V dropped 4 bases and J dropped 3; count of bases not matched to a gene: 6. CDR3 DNA sequence: TGCGCCAGCAGCCGAACAGGACAGGGCTACGAGCAGTACTTC. Its translation is CASSRTGQGYEQYF. Variable domain in full (rest from reference TRBV5-1 and TRBJ2-7): KAGVTQTPRYLIKTRGQQVTLSCSPISGHRSVSWYQQTPGQGLQFLFEYFSETQRNKGNFPGRFSGRQFSNSRSEMNVSTLELGDSALYLCASSRTGQGYEQYFGPGTRLTVT.

The chain is built from TRBV4-3 and TRBJ2-7; perhaps TRBD1 as D (6 bases). The CDR3 is made up of 17 amino acids. The V gene lost 2 bases and the J gene lost 0 bases, with 17 bases spanning the gap. Germline assignment: CDR1 LGHNA and CDR2 YSLEER. The DNA of the CDR3 is TGCGCCAGCAGCCAAAGGCCCCTCGACAGGCTCTCCTACGAGCAGTACTTC. Its translation is CASSQRPLDRLSYEQYF.

The chain links TRBV7-8 to TRBJ1-2, with D uncertain. The V end was cut by 5 bases, the J end by 1 base, with 11 bases between. The CDR3 runs 14 residues. Germline CDR1 and CDR2: SGHVS and FQNEAQ. CDR3 coding DNA: TGTGCCAGCAGCCTGACCGGGATTAACTATGGCTACACCTTC. This encodes CASSLTGINYGYTF.